This is a list of T cell receptor beta chains from one sample in a study of shared clonotypes between healthy human individuals. Clones were read by immunoSEQ multiplex PCR, and TCRdb kept only the in-frame ones, dropping some. The sample comprises under 2,500,000 clones, about 94% of which are singletons, and around 0.13% rests with the top ten. The sample comprised naive CD4+ T cells sorted from blood. The receptors here all came from a man younger than 35 in good health. Both conserved end residues are part of each CDR3. D genes are given only for firm matches. Size is omitted from some rows. Given values are once, few, many or a class for expanded clones.

D,size,J,V,DNA,CDR3
-,-,TRBJ2-2,TRBV30,TGTGCCTGGAGTGGTGGTGTTTTGTGGGAAAAGAACACCGGGGAGCTGTTTTTT,CAWSGGVLWEKNTGELFF
-,-,TRBJ1-2,TRBV7-8,TGTGCCAGCAGCAACCGGGACGGACCTAACTATGGCTACACCTTC,CASSNRDGPNYGYTF
-,-,TRBJ1-5,TRBV6-1,TGTGCCAGCAGTGAAGACGGATCCAATCAGCCCCAGCATTTT,CASSEDGSNQPQHF
-,-,TRBJ2-6,TRBV19,TGTGCCAGTAGTTTACCGGCCGGGATTTCCAGCTCTGGGGCCAACGTCCTGACTTTC,CASSLPAGISSSGANVLTF
-,-,TRBJ2-4,TRBV6-1,TGTGCCAGCAGTAGAACCTCAGGGCCAAACATTCAGTACTTC,CASSRTSGPNIQYF
-,once,TRBJ2-1,TRBV13,TGTGCCAGCAGCTCGACAGTTGTCAATGAGCAGTTCTTC,CASSSTVVNEQFF
-,once,TRBJ1-2,TRBV6-5,TGTGCCAGCAGTTACCGGACAGATGCTAACTATGGCTACACCTTC,CASSYRTDANYGYTF
-,-,TRBJ1-2,TRBV6-1,TGTGCCAGCAGTGAATGGGAGGAGGGAAACTATGGCTACACCTTC,CASSEWEEGNYGYTF
TRBD1,-,TRBJ1-5,TRBV4-1,TGCGCCAGCAGCCAACCGACGACAGGGGGCGGTCAGCCCCAGCATTTT,CASSQPTTGGGQPQHF
-,once,TRBJ1-5,TRBV19,TGTGCCAGTAGTATGGGGCAGGAGGGGATAGCCCAGCATTTT,CASSMGQEGIAQHF
-,-,TRBJ1-1,TRBV5-1,TGCGCCAGCAGCTTGGGAGGGTCGGGGGAAGCTTTCTTT,CASSLGGSGEAFF
TRBD1,-,TRBJ1-1,TRBV28,TGTGCCAGCAGTCTGCGACAGGGCCACACTGAAGCTTTCTTT,CASSLRQGHTEAFF
TRBD1,-,TRBJ2-7,TRBV30,TGTGCCTGGAGTGTAACCGGGACAGGGGTATACGAGCAGTACTTC,CAWSVTGTGVYEQYF
-,-,TRBJ2-7,TRBV5-6,TGTGCCAGCAGCTCCGGCGGGCGGTACGAGCAGTACTTC,CASSSGGRYEQYF
-,once,TRBJ1-1,TRBV6-1,TGTGCCAGCAGTGAGGGGCCATACACTGAAGCTTTCTTT,CASSEGPYTEAFF
TRBD2,-,TRBJ2-1,TRBV9,TGTGCCAGCAGCGTAGACTCAGCGGGGGACAATGAGCAGTTCTTC,CASSVDSAGDNEQFF
-,-,TRBJ1-2,TRBV19,TGTGCCAGTAGTGGGGTGGATACGACTAACTATGGCTACACCTTC,CASSGVDTTNYGYTF
-,-,TRBJ2-1,TRBV6-1,TGTGCCAGCAGTGAACAGGGTGGGTACAATGAGCAGTTCTTC,CASSEQGGYNEQFF
-,-,TRBJ2-1,TRBV5-4,TGTGCCAGCAGCATAACGGGACCCCGAGGGAATGAGCAGTTCTTC,CASSITGPRGNEQFF
-,-,TRBJ2-1,TRBV7-2,TGTGCCAGCAGCTTAGGTGCTTATTACAATGAGCAGTTCTTC,CASSLGAYYNEQFF
-,few,TRBJ1-5,TRBV4-1,TGCGCCAGCAGCCAAGACTACAATCAGCCCCAGCATTTT,CASSQDYNQPQHF
TRBD1,-,TRBJ2-7,TRBV10-3,TGTGCCATCAAACAGGGGGCGCCTTACGAGCAGTACTTC,CAIKQGAPYEQYF
-,-,TRBJ1-2,TRBV30,TGTGCCTGGAGTGAGGCAGGGTATGGCTACACCTTC,CAWSEAGYGYTF